These 32 T cell receptor beta chains came from one sample sequenced in a study of blood T cell repertoires in COVID-19. TCRdb's table, derived via immunoSEQ multiplex PCR, lists solely in-frame clones and lacks some. The table has a few hundred thousand clones, 75% to 85% seen once; the top ten hold 9.5% to 10%. The specimen was peripheral blood. The receptors were sampled from a man aged 45-65 years with active or convalescent COVID-19.

This clone was detected once. The CDR3, as DNA: TGTGCCAGCACCCTTACAGGGGCCCAAAACACTGAAGCTTTCTTT. Residues: CASTLTGAQNTEAFF. The V and J genes are TRBV6-5 and TRBJ1-1; TRBD1 aligns across 7 bases. CDR3 length equals 15 residues. Trimming removed 7 bases from V and 2 bases from J; junction bases left unmatched: 10. Germline-derived CDR1 and CDR2 are MNHEY and SVGAGI.

The V call is TRBV5-1, the J call TRBJ2-3; D might be TRBD1 (6 bases). CDR1 SGHRS and CDR2 YFSETQ come from the germline V gene. Between the trimmed V and J ends, which lost 0 bases and 2 bases, there was a span of 10 bases. The CDR3 runs 15 residues. CDR3 protein: CASSLGGGYTDTQYF. CDR3 sequence (DNA): TGCGCCAGCAGCTTGGGTGGGGGCTACACAGATACGCAGTATTTT. Full variable domain (remainder filled in from reference TRBV5-1 and TRBJ2-3): KAGVTQTPRYLIKTRGQQVTLSCSPISGHRSVSWYQQTPGQGLQFLFEYFSETQRNKGNFPGRFSGRQFSNSRSEMNVSTLELGDSALYLCASSLGGGYTDTQYFGPGTRLTVL.

This clone was counted between two and nine times. The chain couples TRBV19 to TRBJ1-5, with TRBD1 as a possible D gene (5 bases). Trimming removed 0 bases at V and 2 bases at J, with 11 bases between. The CDR3 totals 16 residues. CDR1 and CDR2 (germline): LNHDA, SQIVND (reference sequence). For the CDR3, the DNA is TGTGCCAGTAGTATAGAGGCCACAGGTCGCAATCAGCCCCAGCATTTT. Its protein product is CASSIEATGRNQPQHF.

This chain links TRBV5-5 with TRBJ2-6, with 8 bases aligning to TRBD1. There are 17 residues in the CDR3. Germline V gives CDR1 SGHKS, CDR2 YYEKEE (reference sequence). With V trimmed by 6 bases and J by 3 bases, 11 bases remained unmatched. The CDR3 here is CASKTGGTFFGANVLTF. CDR3 bases: TGTGCCAGCAAAACAGGGGGGACCTTTTTTGGGGCCAACGTCCTGACTTTC.

In this sample, this clone turned up a few times. The genes are TRBV28 and TRBJ2-3, with TRBD2 identical over 8 bases. With 5 bases clipped from V and 1 base from J, the junction kept 5 bases outside the gene matches. Germline V gene lookup returns CDR1 MDHEN and CDR2 SYDVKM. The CDR3 runs 15 residues. The CDR3 is CASSPGGSRTDTQYF. In DNA, the CDR3 is TGTGCCAGCAGTCCGGGGGGGTCCCGCACAGATACGCAGTATTTT.

The chain carries TRBV6-2 or TRBV6-3 and TRBJ2-1; 8 bases are a match to TRBD2. V lost 0 bases to trimming and J lost 11 bases; unmatched junction nucleotides: 15. CDR1 is MNHEY, CDR2 SVGEGT, per germline. The length of the CDR3 is 17 residues. The CDR3 DNA sequence: TGTGCCAGCAGTTACTCATCCGCGGGAGGCCTCCGCCAGAAGCAGTTCTTC. Protein product: CASSYSSAGGLRQKQFF.

This clone has more than one count but fewer than ten. J is TRBJ2-7 and V is TRBV7-3; 11 nucleotides agree with TRBD1. Germline CDR1 is SGHTA and CDR2 is FQGTGA. V shed 3 bases and J 5 bases; nucleotides not matched to a gene: 3. This CDR3 has 14 residues. In DNA form, the CDR3 reads TGTGCCAGCAGCTTTCAGGGACAGGGGGACGAGCAGTACTTC. It translates to CASSFQGQGDEQYF. The entire variable domain, with the rest obtained from reference TRBV7-3 and TRBJ2-7, is as follows: GAGVSQTPSNKVTEKGKYVELRCDPISGHTALYWYRQSLGQGPEFLIYFQGTGAADDSGLPNDRFFAVRPEGSVSTLKIQRTERGDSAVYLCASSFQGQGDEQYFGPGTRLTVT.

The CDR3 loop is CASSPTQLNEKLFF. In DNA, the CDR3 is TGTGCCAGCTCACCGACACAGCTTAATGAAAAACTGTTTTTT. The rearrangement joins TRBV18 to TRBJ1-4; D gene unclear. This CDR3 comprises 14 residues. V was trimmed by 3 bases and J by 4 bases, leaving 9 bases between them. Germline CDR1 is KGHSH and CDR2 is LQKENI.

The V gene is TRBV15, the J gene TRBJ2-1; TRBD1 is a possible D gene (6 bases). CDR1 is LNHNV and CDR2 is YYDKDF in the germline V gene (reference sequence). The CDR3 has 15 residues. V was trimmed by 5 bases and J by 9 bases, leaving 20 bases between them. CDR3 bases: TGTGCCACCAGCCCGTCGGGTGGGGGCGAGAGTGAGCAGTTCTTC. The encoded protein is CATSPSGGGESEQFF.

In nucleotides, the CDR3 is TGTGCCAGCAGTGAACGGGCCAAAAACATTCAGTACTTC. Its protein is CASSERAKNIQYF. This sequence joins TRBV2 and TRBJ2-4; D not certain. This CDR3 is built from 13 residues. V lost 2 bases to trimming and J lost 1 base, with 3 bases between them. From germline, CDR1 is SNHLY and CDR2 FYNNEI. The full variable domain, rest sourced from reference TRBV2 and TRBJ2-4, is EPEVTQTPSHQVTQMGQEVILRCVPISNHLYFYWYRQILGQKVEFLVSFYNNEISEKSEIFDDQFSVERPDGSNFTLKIRSTKLEDSAMYFCASSERAKNIQYFGAGTRLSVL.

V gene TRBV10-3 combines with J gene TRBJ2-5; weak D call: TRBD1 (6 bases). Germline CDR1 and CDR2: ENHRY and SYGVKD. The CDR3 extends over 15 amino acids. Trimming shortened V by 3 bases and J by 2 bases, and 13 bases separated the two germline ends. The chain's CDR3 is CAISDRGRLQETQYF. CDR3 bases: TGTGCCATCAGTGACAGGGGCCGCCTACAAGAGACCCAGTACTTC.

This rearrangement joins TRBV7-2 to TRBJ1-3; D is possibly TRBD1 (6 bases). The CDR3 is made up of 15 amino acids. V gave up 6 bases and J gave up 4 bases, with 16 bases separating them. CDR1 and CDR2 from the germline V gene are SGHTA and FQGNSA. CDR3 loop: CASRPQGGEGNTIYF. CDR3 nucleotides: TGTGCCAGCAGACCTCAAGGGGGTGAAGGAAACACCATATATTTT.

The V and J genes are TRBV28 and TRBJ2-5; possibly TRBD1 for D (6 bases). CDR1 and CDR2 (germline): MDHEN, SYDVKM. This CDR3 is built from 17 residues. Trimming removed 1 base from V and 5 bases from J, with 20 bases in between. The CDR3, as DNA: TGTGCCAGCAGTTTATTCCCACCGGGTACAGGGCCGGAGACCCAGTACTTC. It yields the protein CASSLFPPGTGPETQYF.

The chain's CDR3 is CASSQGQSSGANVLTF. The CDR3 nucleotides read TGTGCCAGCAGCCAAGGACAGAGCTCTGGGGCCAACGTCCTGACTTTC. The V and J genes are TRBV3-1 (or the pseudogene TRBV3-2) and TRBJ2-6; possibly TRBD1 for D (5 bases). This CDR3 is built from 16 residues. The germline CDR1 and CDR2 sequences are LGHDT and YNNKEL (reference sequence). V lost 1 base, J lost 0 bases, and 7 bases lay in between.

This chain connects TRBV7-2 to TRBJ2-7; 10 bases agree with TRBD2. With V trimmed by 0 bases and J by 4 bases, 0 bases remained unmatched. CDR3 size: 14 residues. From germline, CDR1 is SGHTA and CDR2 FQGNSA. The CDR3 nucleotides are TGTGCCAGCAGCTTAGCTAGCGGGAGGTACGAGCAGTACTTC. It translates to CASSLASGRYEQYF.

J is TRBJ1-1 and V is TRBV28; D is unresolved. The CDR3 totals 13 residues. Germline values: CDR1 MDHEN, CDR2 SYDVKM. V lost 2 bases and J lost 7, with 11 bases in between. CDR3 sequence reads: CASSLNSGFEAFF. The CDR3 nucleotides are TGTGCCAGCAGTTTAAACTCGGGTTTTGAAGCTTTCTTT.

J is TRBJ2-3 and V is TRBV9; possible D gene TRBD1, 5 bases. From germline, CDR1 is SGDLS and CDR2 YYNGEE. This CDR3 has 14 residues. Trimming cost V 3 bases and J 3 bases, with 11 bases left between them. The CDR3 here is CASSADTNTDTQYF. Here the CDR3 DNA reads TGTGCCAGCAGCGCGGACACGAATACAGATACGCAGTATTTT.

The J gene is TRBJ2-2, the V gene TRBV5-4; 8 bases map to TRBD1. CDR1 is SGHNT, CDR2 YYREEE, per germline (reference sequence). J lost 2 bases, V lost 4 bases, and 4 bases had no gene match. The CDR3 length is 15 residues. CDR3 DNA sequence: TGTGCCAGCAGCGCCGGGACAGGCAACACCGGGGAGCTGTTTTTT. Its translation is CASSAGTGNTGELFF.

The genes are TRBV12-3 or TRBV12-4 and TRBJ2-7; D possibly corresponds to TRBD2 (6 bases). V was pared by 3 bases and J by 2 bases, with 8 bases between. The CDR3 spans 13 residues. The CDR3 region has the DNA TGTGCCAGCAGTTTGGGGGGAACCTACGAGCAGTACGTC. Translating gives CASSLGGTYEQYV.

V is TRBV9 and J is TRBJ1-2; D gene ambiguous. The CDR3 is 13 residues long. Germline values: CDR1 SGDLS, CDR2 YYNGEE. Trimming cost V 10 bases and J 3 bases, with 16 bases left between them. CDR3 region: CACVRHRDYGYTF. The CDR3 nucleotides read TGTGCCTGCGTGAGGCATCGTGACTATGGCTACACCTTC.

The chain recombines TRBV4-1 with TRBJ2-1, with a weak D call TRBD1 (5 bases). Germline assignment: CDR1 MGHRA and CDR2 YSYEKL. The CDR3 spans 14 residues. The ends were cut back, 0 bases at V and 3 bases at J, with 6 bases in the middle. CDR3 protein: CASSQDQGYNEQFF. DNA of the CDR3: TGCGCCAGCAGCCAAGATCAGGGCTACAATGAGCAGTTCTTC.

The chain links TRBV19 to TRBJ2-1; the D is unclear. CDR3 length: 16 amino acids. Germline V gene sequence: CDR1 LNHDA, CDR2 SQIVND (reference sequence). The V and J ends lost 5 bases and 0 bases respectively, with 14 bases between them. This CDR3 reads CASSPNEISSYNEQFF. The CDR3 bases are TGTGCCAGTAGTCCTAATGAGATAAGCTCCTACAATGAGCAGTTCTTC.

The chain recombines TRBV21-1 with TRBJ2-7; the D call of TRBD1 is as the table states it, not checked on the DNA. TRBV21-1 is described as a pseudogene. CDR3 length: 15 residues. The CDR3 loop is CASSKGRRGHYEQYV. Here the CDR3 DNA reads TGTGCCAGCAGCAAGGGTCGGAGGGGGCACTACGAGCAGTACGTC.

This clone was picked up one time. This chain joins TRBV10-1 and TRBJ2-7, with TRBD2 matching 14 bases. The CDR3 is made up of 14 amino acids. In germline, CDR1 is WNHNN, CDR2 SYGVQD (reference sequence). Losses at the gene ends were 10 bases for V and 0 bases for J; bases not matched to a gene: 2. The CDR3 DNA is TGCGCCACCGGGACTAGCGGGAGCTCCTACGAGCAGTACTTC. It specifies CATGTSGSSYEQYF.

V and J are TRBV30 and TRBJ2-5; 9 bases are a match to TRBD1. Germline CDR1 is GTSNPN and CDR2 is SVGIG (reference sequence). V was clipped by 5 bases and J by 4 bases; unmatched bases: 5. This CDR3 is built from 13 residues. The CDR3, as DNA: TGTGCCTGGGACAGGGGGGGCAGAGAGACCCAGTACTTC. Its protein is CAWDRGGRETQYF.

The chain is built from TRBV5-1 and TRBJ1-1; D perhaps matches TRBD1 (6 bases). CDR3 length: 16 residues. Germline V CDR1 and CDR2: SGHRS, YFSETQ. Between the trimmed V and J ends, which lost 0 bases and 2 bases, there was a span of 14 bases. The CDR3 bases are TGCGCCAGCAGCTTGGGGACGGGACACCTCAACACTGAAGCTTTCTTT. Amino acid sequence: CASSLGTGHLNTEAFF. The full variable domain, in which reference TRBV5-1 and TRBJ1-1 provide the parts outside the CDR3, is KAGVTQTPRYLIKTRGQQVTLSCSPISGHRSVSWYQQTPGQGLQFLFEYFSETQRNKGNFPGRFSGRQFSNSRSEMNVSTLELGDSALYLCASSLGTGHLNTEAFFGQGTRLTVV.

The V gene is TRBV9, the J gene TRBJ2-3; possible D gene TRBD1, 5 bases. Germline-derived CDR1 and CDR2 are SGDLS and YYNGEE. Trimming stripped 0 bases from V and 2 bases from J, with 13 bases between. The CDR3 runs 16 residues. The CDR3, as DNA: TGTGCCAGCAGCGTAGGTACTTGGGGCCTCACAGATACGCAGTATTTT. This gives the protein CASSVGTWGLTDTQYF. The full variable domain, its missing parts supplied by reference TRBV9 and TRBJ2-3, is DSGVTQTPKHLITATGQRVTLRCSPRSGDLSVYWYQQSLDQGLQFLIQYYNGEERAKGNILERFSAQQFPDLHSELNLSSLELGDSALYFCASSVGTWGLTDTQYFGPGTRLTVL.

The rearrangement links TRBV2 to TRBJ1-1; unclear D gene. This CDR3 is built from 14 residues. Germline CDR1 SNHLY, CDR2 FYNNEI. V was cut by 4 bases and J by 5 bases, with 14 bases left in between. The DNA for the CDR3 is TGTGCCAGCAGTGTCTTGGCGGGAGTTACTGAAGCTTTCTTT. Encoded protein: CASSVLAGVTEAFF.

V usage is TRBV2 and J usage is TRBJ2-3, with a tentative D call TRBD2 (6 bases). Germline V gene data show CDR1 as SNHLY and CDR2 as FYNNEI. V shed 4 bases and J shed 8 bases, with 13 bases lying between them. The CDR3 runs 13 residues. In DNA, the CDR3 is TGTGCCAGCAGTGGGGGGACTGGTGGTACGCAGTATTTT. Its translation is CASSGGTGGTQYF.

This clone was detected once. The rearrangement uses TRBV1 and TRBJ2-7; the D segment call TRBD2 is taken from the table without a DNA check. TRBV1 is a listed pseudogene. CDR3 length: 15 residues. The CDR3 coding sequence is TGCACCAGCAGCCGATCTAGCGGGGTCTCCTACGAGCAGTACGTC. This translates into CTSSRSSGVSYEQYV.

The sample holds a few counts of this clone. The rearrangement links TRBV4-3 to TRBJ1-6; D gene uncertain. The length of the CDR3 is 15 residues. Trimming left V 1 base short and J 12 bases short, with 16 bases between. Germline assignment: CDR1 LGHNA and CDR2 YSLEER. CDR3 sequence: CASSQVIRFSGPLHF. DNA of the CDR3: TGCGCCAGCAGCCAAGTAATACGCTTTTCAGGACCCCTCCACTTT.

This clone came up once. The chain carries TRBV6-6 and TRBJ2-7; TRBD2 aligns across 7 bases. In germline, CDR1 is MNHNY, CDR2 SVGAGI (reference sequence). The junction had 4 bases not matched to a gene; V was cut back by 4 bases and J by 4 bases. The CDR3 covers 13 residues. CDR3 sequence reads: CASSSSGGYEQYV. The CDR3 nucleotides read TGTGCCAGCAGTTCCTCGGGGGGTTACGAGCAGTACGTC.